This is a list of T cell receptor beta chains from one sample in a study of Graves' ophthalmopathy and Graves' hyperthyroidism. In TCRdb, the multiplex PCR reads were re-called with MiXCR into one record per CDR3 protein. This table holds around 1,000,000 distinct CDR3 sequences, approximately 35% found once. Material: peripheral blood or thyroid tissue (not recorded which). The receptors originated from an adult man with Graves' hyperthyroidism. The CDR3 runs from the conserved cysteine through the conserved F or W. A D gene is named only where the DNA matches it firmly. Only part of the rows carry a size: once, few, many, or a class if the clone is expanded.

clone size,D gene,V gene,J gene,CDR3 protein,CDR3 DNA
many,.,TRBV10-3,TRBJ1-1,CAIRLNQGGTEAFF,TGTGCCATCAGACTAAATCAGGGAGGTACTGAAGCTTTCTTT
many,TRBD2,TRBV9,TRBJ2-7,CASSPGLVGYEQYF,TGTGCCAGCAGCCCCGGACTAGTTGGATACGAGCAGTACTTC
.,.,TRBV4-2,TRBJ1-1,CASSQEQGGAEAFF,TGTGCCAGCAGCCAAGAGCAAGGGGGAGCTGAAGCTTTCTTT
few,TRBD1,TRBV5-6,TRBJ2-2,CASSFTGGHGELFF,TGTGCCAGCAGCTTCACAGGGGGCCACGGGGAGCTGTTTTTT
many,.,TRBV7-7,TRBJ1-3,CASSLVPGGSGNTIYF,TGTGCCAGCAGCTTAGTTCCGGGGGGCTCTGGAAACACCATATATTTT
.,.,TRBV6-5,TRBJ1-2,CASTGPANTYGYTF,TGTGCCAGCACCGGACCCGCTAATACCTATGGCTACACCTTC
many,TRBD1,TRBV7-6,TRBJ2-5,CASSPTTGPPSETQYF,TGTGCCAGCAGCCCAACGACAGGGCCGCCCAGTGAGACCCAGTACTTC
many,TRBD1,TRBV15,TRBJ1-1,CATSSLRGNEAFF,TGTGCCACCAGCAGTCTCAGGGGGAATGAAGCTTTCTTT
.,.,TRBV7-8,TRBJ1-4,CASSLGASHYGYTFGSGEKLFF,.
.,TRBD1,TRBV7-9,TRBJ2-7,CASSKTGFPYEQYF,TGTGCCAGCAGCAAGACAGGGTTTCCTTACGAGCAGTACTTC
.,.,TRBV6-1,TRBJ1-5,CATSPGQSQHF,TGTGCCACATCACCGGGACAATCCCAGCATTTT
few,.,TRBV10-3,TRBJ2-5,CAISESTGAAQYF,TGTGCCATCAGTGAGTCTACAGGAGCGGCCCAGTACTTC
many,.,TRBV5-5,TRBJ1-1,CASSLRDGNTEAFF,TGTGCCAGCAGCTTGCGGGACGGGAACACTGAAGCTTTCTTT
few,.,TRBV7-9,TRBJ1-1,CAGSLEGVGTEAFF,TGTGCCGGCAGCTTAGAGGGGGTCGGTACTGAAGCTTTCTTT
.,.,TRBV24-1,TRBJ2-3,CATGAGVEQYF,TGTGCCACCGGGGCAGGGGTGGAGCAGTATTTT
few,TRBD2,TRBV29-1,TRBJ2-7,CSVRPGTSGSHEQYF,TGCAGCGTGAGGCCCGGGACTAGCGGGAGCCACGAGCAGTACTTC
.,.,TRBV5-1,TRBJ2-5,CASSFTGLTVQETQYF,TGCGCCAGCAGCTTTACAGGCCTAACTGTCCAAGAGACCCAGTACTTC
.,TRBD1,TRBV12-3/TRBV12-4,TRBJ1-2,CASSPKTGADYGYTF,TGTGCCAGCAGTCCCAAGACAGGGGCGGACTATGGCTACACCTTC
many,.,TRBV2,TRBJ1-2,CASSAPQGGIYGYTF,TGTGCCAGCAGTGCCCCACAGGGAGGAATTTATGGCTACACCTTC
.,.,TRBV9,TRBJ1-1,CASSVEIGPAFF,TGTGCCAGCAGCGTAGAGATAGGACCCGCGTTCTTT
.,.,TRBV7-2,TRBJ2-1,CASSYQAGYEQFF,TGTGCCAGCAGTTACCAGGCAGGGTATGAGCAGTTCTTC
many,TRBD1,TRBV5-1,TRBJ1-6,CASSFDRDNSPLHF,TGCGCCAGCAGCTTTGACAGGGATAATTCACCCCTCCACTTT
.,.,TRBV10-3,TRBJ1-2,CAISAAGTVDGYTF,TGTGCCATCAGTGCCGCCGGGACGGTAGATGGCTACACCTTC
.,TRBD1,TRBV10-3,TRBJ1-2,CAISVGGNGYTF,TGTGCCATCAGTGTAGGGGGCAATGGCTACACCTTC
many,.,TRBV9,TRBJ2-6,CASSPRGAAGSGANVLTF,TGTGCCAGCAGCCCCAGGGGCGCGGCCGGGAGTGGGGCCAACGTCCTGACTTTC
.,.,TRBV29-1,TRBJ1-2,CSVDGDTNYGYTF,TGCAGCGTTGATGGGGACACCAACTATGGCTACACCTTC
.,TRBD1,TRBV10-2,TRBJ2-7,CASSGPGQGAEQYF,TGCGCCAGCAGTGGACCGGGACAGGGGGCCGAGCAGTACTTC
many,.,TRBV7-2,TRBJ1-5,CASSLATDGGQPQHF,TGTGCCAGCAGCTTAGCCACGGACGGCGGGCAGCCCCAGCATTTT
.,.,TRBV9,TRBJ1-6,CASSGGGVGNSPLHF,TGTGCCAGCAGCGGGGGAGGAGTAGGTAATTCACCCCTCCACTTT
.,.,TRBV5-1,TRBJ2-7,CASSLPRGGNEQYF,TGCGCCAGCAGCTTGCCCAGGGGAGGCAACGAGCAGTACTTC
.,.,TRBV29-1,TRBJ1-2,CSVADPHYGNTF,TGCAGCGTTGCGGATCCGCACTATGGAAACACCTTC
many,.,TRBV2,TRBJ2-5,CASSEQEQETQYF,TGTGCCAGCAGTGAACAGGAACAAGAGACCCAGTACTTC
few,TRBD2,TRBV14,TRBJ2-3,CASSQGLAASTDTQYF,TGTGCCAGCAGCCAGGGACTAGCGGCTAGCACAGATACGCAGTATTTT
many,TRBD2,TRBV20-1,TRBJ2-7,CSVHSGGAYEQYF,TGCAGCGTCCATAGCGGGGGGGCCTACGAGCAGTACTTC
.,TRBD1,TRBV19,TRBJ1-5,CASKRTGYQWPQHF,TGTGCCAGTAAGCGGACAGGGTACCAGTGGCCCCAGCATTTT
many,TRBD2,TRBV7-2,TRBJ2-5,CASSWRPGLAGGKETQYF,TGTGCCAGCAGCTGGCGGCCGGGACTAGCGGGGGGGAAAGAGACCCAGTACTTC
.,TRBD2,TRBV2,TRBJ2-7,CASSYPGRGAYEQYF,TGTGCCAGCAGTTACCCTGGGCGGGGGGCCTACGAGCAGTACTTC
.,.,TRBV7-9,TRBJ2-2,CASSLEGGSAGKLFF,TGTGCCAGCAGCTTAGAAGGAGGGAGTGCCGGGAAGCTGTTTTTT
.,.,TRBV7-3,TRBJ2-7,CASSLTRHSSYEQYF,TGTGCCAGCAGCTTAACCAGGCACAGCTCCTACGAGCAGTACTTC
.,TRBD1,TRBV5-4,TRBJ2-7,CASSRQGKYEQYF,TGTGCCAGCAGTCGACAGGGGAAGTACGAGCAGTACTTC
.,.,TRBV3-2,TRBJ1-4,CASSQGAGNEKLFF,TGTGCCAGCAGCCAGGGGGCAGGTAATGAAAAACTGTTTTTT
few,.,TRBV12-3/TRBV12-4,TRBJ1-4,CASSRGARSWEKLFF,TGTGCCAGCAGTCGGGGGGCCAGAAGTTGGGAAAAACTGTTTTTT
many,.,TRBV2,TRBJ1-5,CASSGRVGQPQHF,TGTGCCAGCAGTGGGAGGGTCGGGCAGCCCCAGCATTTT
.,.,TRBV9,TRBJ2-6,CASSVETAISGANVLTF,TGTGCCAGCAGCGTAGAGACAGCCATCTCTGGGGCCAACGTCCTGACTTTC
.,.,TRBV9,TRBJ2-2,CASSGYRATGELFF,TGTGCCAGCAGCGGCTACAGGGCGACCGGGGAGCTGTTTTTT
few,.,TRBV7-2,TRBJ1-1,CASSERPDLNTGAFF,TGTGCCAGCAGCGAGCGACCGGACTTAAACACTGGAGCTTTCTTT
many,.,TRBV10-2,TRBJ1-4,CASRGLTENEKLFF,TGCGCCAGCAGGGGTCTCACAGAGAATGAAAAACTGTTTTTT
few,TRBD1,TRBV2,TRBJ2-2,CASTRDRTFTGELFF,TGTGCCAGCACCCGGGACAGGACCTTCACCGGGGAGCTGTTTTTT
many,.,TRBV19,TRBJ2-5,CASSIRGWETQYF,TGTGCCAGTAGTATCCGGGGGTGGGAGACCCAGTACTTC
.,.,TRBV29-1,TRBJ1-6,CSVLDRPNQPLHF,TGCAGCGTTTTGGACCGGCCCAATCAGCCCCTCCACTTT
.,TRBD2,TRBV12-3/TRBV12-4,TRBJ2-5,CASSLRGRASGAEETQYF,TGTGCCAGCAGTTTAAGGGGCAGGGCTAGCGGGGCAGAAGAGACCCAGTACTTC